This paragraph reports one TCR beta chain. The CDR3 spans 16 residues. V was cut by 5 bases and J by 0 bases, with 15 bases left in between. From germline, CDR1 is SGHAT and CDR2 FQNNGV. The sample is drawn from a study of OX40 agonist ivuxolimab in advanced cancers. Turning to the study itself: The treatment was a fully human IgG2 OX40 agonist, ivuxolimab.

Produced via immunoSEQ multiplex PCR; TCRdb's table is partial and in-frame only. The table lists about 100,000 clones, about nine tenths of them singletons. The clonotype comes from an adult with an advanced solid tumor such as melanoma, head and neck, liver or kidney cancer. The material was CD4+ or CD8+ T cells sorted from blood, obtained in a trial of the OX40 agonist ivuxolimab. The chain links TRBV11-2 to TRBJ2-3; possibly TRBD1 for D (6 bases). The CDR3 DNA sequence: TGTGCCAGCAGCAAACAGGGAACCCTAAGCACAGATACGCAGTATTTT. Translated, it gives CASSKQGTLSTDTQYF.